One and the same sample provided the 24 T cell receptor beta chains below, sequenced in a study of cytomegalovirus exposure and HLA in healthy donors. Both 60 Vbeta primers and 13 Jbeta primers went into the PCR. Only in-frame clones appear in the TCRdb table, and some are missing; sequencing was by immunoSEQ multiplex PCR. The sample holds around 99,000 clones; roughly 80% are singletons and the top ten take 2% to 2.5%. The sequencing input was PBMCs. The receptors shown here come from a man aged 30 to 45 in good health and CMV-seronegative.

This sequence joins TRBV10-3 and TRBJ1-5; D perhaps matches TRBD1 (6 bases). Trimming removed 3 bases at V and 3 bases at J, with 9 bases between. CDR1 is ENHRY and CDR2 is SYGVKD in the germline V gene. The CDR3 has 14 amino acids. The CDR3 region is CAISDGGYNQPQHF. CDR3 DNA sequence: TGTGCCATCAGTGATGGGGGCTACAATCAGCCCCAGCATTTT.

CDR3 protein: CAWSRSVQETQYF. The DNA for the CDR3 is TGTGCCTGGAGTCGGTCGGTCCAAGAGACCCAGTACTTC. V gene TRBV30 combines with J gene TRBJ2-5; no clear D gene. This CDR3 contains 13 residues. V was cut by 2 bases and J by 1 base, with 8 bases left in between. The V gene's germline CDR1 is GTSNPN and CDR2 SVGIG (reference sequence). The full variable domain, its missing parts supplied by reference TRBV30 and TRBJ2-5, is SQTIHQWPATLVQPVGSPLSLECTVEGTSNPNLYWYRQAAGRGLQLLFYSVGIGQISSEVPQNLSASRPQDRQFILSSKKLLLSDSGFYLCAWSRSVQETQYFGPGTRLLVL.

The V gene is TRBV7-2, the J gene TRBJ1-5; no clear D gene. V was pared by 4 bases and J by 0 bases, with 10 bases between. This CDR3 has 15 residues. Germline V gene lookup returns CDR1 SGHTA and CDR2 FQGNSA. The CDR3 sequence is CASSSRVSSNQPQHF. Here the CDR3 DNA reads TGTGCCAGCAGCTCCCGGGTTTCTAGCAATCAGCCCCAGCATTTT.

V gene TRBV6-5 combines with J gene TRBJ1-5, with D perhaps TRBD1 (6 bases). The CDR3 loop spans 13 amino acids. V lost 7 bases to trimming and J lost 1 base, with 8 bases between them. In germline, CDR1 is MNHEY, CDR2 SVGAGI. The CDR3 sequence is CASTRGSNQPQHF. In DNA, the CDR3 is TGTGCCAGCACCAGGGGAAGCAATCAGCCCCAGCATTTT.

The rearrangement joins TRBV11-2 to TRBJ2-7, with D uncertain. Germline assignment: CDR1 SGHAT and CDR2 FQNNGV. V lost 5 bases and J 0 bases, leaving 14 bases between the germline ends. The CDR3 extends over 15 amino acids. The CDR3: CASSDFLGSSYEQYF. The CDR3 DNA follows: TGTGCCAGCAGCGACTTTTTGGGTAGCTCCTACGAGCAGTACTTC.

This chain links TRBV30 with TRBJ2-3, with D possibly being TRBD2 (6 bases). Between the trimmed V and J ends, which lost 1 base and 2 bases, there was a span of 16 bases. Germline CDR1 and CDR2: GTSNPN and SVGIG (reference sequence). This CDR3 contains 16 residues. The CDR3 sequence: CAWSAFRTSTTDTQYF. Here the CDR3 DNA reads TGTGCCTGGAGTGCCTTTCGCACTAGCACCACAGATACGCAGTATTTT.

This chain connects TRBV30 to TRBJ2-3, with 12 bases matching TRBD2. Germline-derived CDR1 and CDR2 are GTSNPN and SVGIG (reference sequence). The CDR3 runs 15 residues. The ends lost 4 bases at V and 6 bases at J; junction bases unmatched: 8. CDR3 residues: CAWKARTSGMDTQYF. The CDR3 nucleotides read TGTGCCTGGAAGGCCAGGACTAGCGGGATGGATACGCAGTATTTT.

This chain links TRBV5-1 with TRBJ2-7; 8 bases line up with TRBD1. Germline CDR1 is SGHRS and CDR2 is YFSETQ. V was pared by 4 bases and J by 6 bases, with 12 bases of the junction left unmatched. CDR3 length: 15 residues. CDR3 sequence reads: CASSPGQGGNGEQYF. The CDR3 region has the DNA TGCGCCAGCAGCCCCGGACAGGGCGGTAACGGCGAGCAGTACTTC.

In its sample, this clone was seen once. V is TRBV30 and J is TRBJ1-2; D is ambiguous. CDR1 and CDR2 (germline): GTSNPN, SVGIG (reference sequence). Deletions cut 8 bases from V and 7 bases from J, with 17 bases between. The length of the CDR3 is 12 residues. The CDR3, as DNA: TGTGCCGGACTGTCGGCGGCAGCTGGCTACACCTTC. This translates into CAGLSAAAGYTF.

This clone was detected a few times. The V and J genes are TRBV30 and TRBJ2-7; 8 bases line up with TRBD2. The V gene's germline CDR1 is GTSNPN and CDR2 SVGIG (reference sequence). V gave up 1 base and J gave up 0 bases; unmatched junction bases: 17. This CDR3 has 19 amino acids. CDR3 bases: TGTGCCTGGAGTGCCCGTGCGGGTGCGGCGGGGGGACGCTCCTACGAGCAGTACTTC. Protein product: CAWSARAGAAGGRSYEQYF.

The chain couples TRBV10-1 to TRBJ1-1; D remains ambiguous. Germline values: CDR1 WNHNN, CDR2 SYGVQD (reference sequence). The CDR3 sequence is 13 residues long. Trimming shortened V by 6 bases and J by 4 bases, and 12 bases separated the two germline ends. The CDR3 sequence is CASSVDTGTEAFF. The CDR3 coding sequence is TGCGCCAGCAGCGTTGACACCGGCACTGAAGCTTTCTTT.

The chain uses TRBV19 and TRBJ2-2; unclear D gene. V dropped 8 bases and J dropped 8 bases, with 12 bases sitting between them. This CDR3 region has 12 residues. The germline CDR1 and CDR2 sequences are LNHDA and SQIVND (reference sequence). CDR3 sequence (DNA): TGTGCCAGTGGATTCGGGTCAGGGGAGCTGTTTTTT. This codes for CASGFGSGELFF.

V is TRBV10-2 and J is TRBJ2-7; possibly TRBD1 for D (6 bases). Germline loops: CDR1 WSHSY, CDR2 SAAADI. V dropped 8 bases and J dropped 4 bases, with 15 bases sitting between them. CDR3 size: 13 residues. CDR3 in DNA: TGCGCCAGCTCGGACTGGCAGGGGTACGAGCAGTACTTC. It specifies CASSDWQGYEQYF.

V is TRBV19 and J is TRBJ2-5; perhaps TRBD2 as D (6 bases). Trimming took off 9 bases at V and 11 bases at J, with 22 bases between the two ends. This CDR3 region has 13 residues. Germline lookup yields CDR1 LNHDA and CDR2 SQIVND (reference sequence). The CDR3 here is CASSPTGLPTQYF. CDR3 sequence (DNA): TGTGCCAGCAGTCCCACGGGACTGCCGACGCAGTACTTC.

This chain links TRBV7-6 with TRBJ2-7, with 8 bases aligning to TRBD2. J gave up 0 bases and V 5 bases, and 9 bases lay outside the gene matches. The CDR3 is made up of 16 amino acids. Germline CDR1 and CDR2: SGHVS and FNYEAQ. CDR3 protein: CASSARSSGRSYEQYF. The CDR3 bases are TGTGCCAGCAGCGCCAGGTCTAGCGGGCGCTCCTACGAGCAGTACTTC. Combining the CDR3 with reference TRBV7-6 and TRBJ2-7 gives the whole variable domain GAGVSQSPRYKVTKRGQDVALRCDPISGHVSLYWYRQALGQGPEFLTYFNYEAQQDKSGLPNDRFSAERPEGSISTLTIQRTEQRDSAMYRCASSARSSGRSYEQYFGPGTRLTVT.

The gene calls are TRBV11-2 and TRBJ2-5; 10 bases map to TRBD2. The germline CDR1 and CDR2 sequences are SGHAT and FQNNGV. Losses at the gene ends were 2 bases for V and 1 base for J; bases not matched to a gene: 7. The CDR3 loop spans 17 amino acids. The CDR3 loop reads CASSLFTSGDPQETQYF. CDR3 DNA sequence: TGTGCCAGCAGCTTATTTACTAGCGGGGACCCCCAAGAGACCCAGTACTTC.

The rearrangement links TRBV5-1 to TRBJ2-7; 8 bases line up with TRBD1. Germline CDR1 and CDR2: SGHRS and YFSETQ. This CDR3 comprises 12 residues. J was trimmed by 3 bases and V by 4 bases; bases with no gene match: 0. CDR3 nucleotides: TGCGCCAGCAGCGGACAGGGCTACGAGCAGTACTTC. The encoded protein is CASSGQGYEQYF.

The chain has TRBV7-9 and TRBJ1-5; D remains unclear. Trimming removed 5 bases at V and 2 bases at J, with 10 bases between. This CDR3 region has 14 residues. Germline CDR1 reads SEHNR; CDR2 reads FQNEAQ (reference sequence). The CDR3 nucleotides are TGTGCCAGCAGCCGCGACGGAGGCAATCAGCCCCAGCATTTT. The encoded protein is CASSRDGGNQPQHF.

The chain is built from TRBV7-2 and TRBJ2-7; 7 nucleotides line up with TRBD1. There are 15 residues in the CDR3. Germline values: CDR1 SGHTA, CDR2 FQGNSA. J gave up 4 bases and V 3 bases, and 9 bases lay outside the gene matches. Written as DNA, the CDR3 is TGTGCCAGCAGCTTTTGGACAGGCCCAGGGTACGAGCAGTACTTC. Protein product: CASSFWTGPGYEQYF.

The J gene is TRBJ2-7, the V gene TRBV10-2, with a possible D match to TRBD1 (5 bases). Germline V CDR1 and CDR2: WSHSY, SAAADI. V lost 8 bases and J 0 bases, leaving 11 bases between the germline ends. CDR3 length: 13 amino acids. Here the CDR3 reads CASHPDSSYEQYF. CDR3 nucleotides: TGCGCCAGCCATCCAGACAGCTCCTACGAGCAGTACTTC.

The chain links TRBV7-2 to TRBJ2-5; 9 nucleotides line up with TRBD2. The CDR3 consists of 15 residues. Germline V gene lookup returns CDR1 SGHTA and CDR2 FQGNSA. Trimming took 1 base from V and 5 from J; bases not matched to a gene: 5. CDR3 loop: CASSLVGLAGETQYF. The CDR3 DNA follows: TGTGCCAGCAGCTTAGTAGGCCTAGCGGGGGAGACCCAGTACTTC.

The chain is built from TRBV27 and TRBJ1-1; D is undetermined. Per the germline V gene, CDR1 is MNHEY and CDR2 is SMNVEV (reference sequence). Trimming removed 6 bases at V and 0 bases at J, with 8 bases between. This CDR3 is 13 amino acids long. The CDR3 loop is CASSLNMNTEAFF. CDR3 DNA: TGTGCCAGCAGCCTGAACATGAACACTGAAGCTTTCTTT.

The chain's CDR3 is CASSQDRVGARGNEQFF. The CDR3 DNA sequence: TGTGCCAGCAGCCAAGATCGGGTGGGAGCGCGAGGAAATGAGCAGTTCTTC. The chain links TRBV4-2 to TRBJ2-1; TRBD2 is a possible D gene (5 bases). This CDR3 is 17 amino acids long. From germline, CDR1 is LGHNA and CDR2 YNFKEQ. Trimming stripped 0 bases from V and 7 bases from J, with 19 bases between.

This rearrangement joins TRBV27 to TRBJ2-1; TRBD2 matches at 7 bases. The CDR3 has 15 residues. The germline V gene has CDR1 MNHEY and CDR2 SMNVEV (reference sequence). J was trimmed by 4 bases and V by 0 bases; bases with no gene match: 3. CDR3 region: CASSLSGGPYNEQFF. In DNA, the CDR3 is TGTGCCAGCAGTTTATCGGGAGGGCCTTACAATGAGCAGTTCTTC.